A selection of T cell receptor beta chains follows, all from one sample in a study of human T cells and chemical hapten exposure. TCRdb reprocessed the RACE reads via MiXCR and lists one record per CDR3 protein. The repertoire holds roughly 100,000 distinct CDR3 sequences, under 14% seen once, with around 3.1% in the top ten. Sequencing used whole blood, obtained in connection with sensitization to the hapten diphenylcyclopropenone (DPC). The receptors originated from an older woman with alopecia areata. Some clones in this sample may be carry-over from other donors' samples. The CDR3 runs from the conserved cysteine through the conserved F or W. D genes are given only for firm matches. Only some rows state a clone size, as once, few, many or a class for expanded clones.

v_gene,d_gene,j_gene,abundance,CDR3aa,CDR3nt
TRBV5-4,.,TRBJ2-1,few,CASSLGAVEQFF,TGTGCCAGCAGCTTGGGCGCGGTTGAGCAGTTCTTC
TRBV7-3,.,TRBJ1-1,many,CASSPGRIVGDTEAFF,TGTGCCAGCAGTCCCGGACGGATTGTGGGGGACACTGAAGCTTTCTTT
TRBV4-1,TRBD1,TRBJ2-7,many,CASSRVGARGGNYEQYF,TGCGCCAGCAGCCGGGTGGGCGCTAGAGGGGGCAACTACGAGCAGTACTTC
TRBV11-2,.,TRBJ2-1,many,CASSLDRWGDEQFF,TGTGCCAGCAGCTTAGATCGTTGGGGAGATGAGCAGTTCTTC
TRBV5-1,.,TRBJ2-7,many,CASSPATPDYEQYF,TGCGCCAGCAGCCCCGCCACGCCGGACTACGAGCAGTACTTC
TRBV4-2,.,TRBJ1-3,.,CASSPEPTGLGGNTIYF,TGTGCCAGCAGCCCAGAGCCCACAGGGCTGGGTGGAAACACCATATATTTT
TRBV3-1,.,TRBJ2-4,many,CASSQQGAKNIQYF,TGTGCCAGCAGCCAGCAGGGAGCCAAAAACATTCAGTACTTC
TRBV19,.,TRBJ1-5,few,CASSISAQPQHF,TGCGCCAGTAGTATCTCCGCACAGCCCCAGCATTTT
TRBV24-1,.,TRBJ2-1,.,CATSPGSYNEQFF,TGTGCCACCAGTCCAGGCTCCTACAATGAGCAGTTCTTC
TRBV3-1,.,TRBJ2-7,.,CASSQDISYEQYF,TGTGCCAGCAGCCAAGATATCAGCTATGAGCAGTACTTC